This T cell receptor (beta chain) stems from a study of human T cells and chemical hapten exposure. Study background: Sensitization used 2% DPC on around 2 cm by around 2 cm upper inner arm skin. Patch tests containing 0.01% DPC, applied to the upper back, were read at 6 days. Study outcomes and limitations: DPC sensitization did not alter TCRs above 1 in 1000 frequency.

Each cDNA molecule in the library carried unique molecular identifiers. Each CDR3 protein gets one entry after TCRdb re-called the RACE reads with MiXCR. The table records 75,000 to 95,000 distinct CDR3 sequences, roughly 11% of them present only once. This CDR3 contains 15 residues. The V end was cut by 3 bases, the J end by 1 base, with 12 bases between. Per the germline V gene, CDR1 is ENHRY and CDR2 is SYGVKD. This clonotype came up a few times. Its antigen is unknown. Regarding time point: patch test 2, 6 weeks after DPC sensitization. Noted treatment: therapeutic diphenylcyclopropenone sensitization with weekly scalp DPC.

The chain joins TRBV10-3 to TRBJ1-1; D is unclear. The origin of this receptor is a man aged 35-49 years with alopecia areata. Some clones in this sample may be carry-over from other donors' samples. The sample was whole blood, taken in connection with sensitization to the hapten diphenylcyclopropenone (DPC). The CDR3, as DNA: TGTGCCATCAGTGACAGGAGGTTAGAGAACACTGAAGCTTTCTTT. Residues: CAISDRRLENTEAFF.